These 28 T cell receptor beta chains originate from one sample sequenced in a study of blood T cell repertoires in COVID-19. Assay used: immunoSEQ multiplex PCR; TCRdb lists only in-frame clones, some missing. The sample lists about 110,000 clones, more than 75% occurring once. The sequenced sample consisted of peripheral blood. The receptors stem from a human donor in a cohort sampled during active COVID-19.

The CDR3 DNA reads as TGTGCCAGCAGCTTAATAGCGGATACCACAGATACGCAGTATTTT. This encodes CASSLIADTTDTQYF. V is TRBV5-5 and J is TRBJ2-3, with D maybe TRBD2 (6 bases). Trimming removed 2 bases at V and 2 bases at J, with 12 bases between. The CDR3 has 15 residues. Germline CDR1 reads SGHKS; CDR2 reads YYEKEE (reference sequence).

This chain joins TRBV19 and TRBJ2-6; no clear D gene. The CDR3 is 15 amino acids. The germline gives CDR1 LNHDA, CDR2 SQIVND (reference sequence). The ends were cut back, 8 bases at V and 0 bases at J, with 11 bases in the middle. Written as DNA, the CDR3 is TGTGCCAGTCGTAACTTGTACTCTGGGGCCAACGTCCTGACTTTC. Amino acid sequence: CASRNLYSGANVLTF.

CDR3 nucleotides: TGTGCCAGCAGGAATGCAGGGCCAAATGAAAAACTGTTTTTT. Its protein is CASRNAGPNEKLFF. The chain is built from TRBV7-9 and TRBJ1-4; tentative D call: TRBD1 (5 bases). Germline V gene data show CDR1 as SEHNR and CDR2 as FQNEAQ (reference sequence). Trimming took off 6 bases at V and 5 bases at J, with 13 bases between the two ends. The CDR3 is 14 residues long.

This chain connects TRBV29-1 to TRBJ1-4; D unresolved. Trimming took off 4 bases at V and 5 bases at J, with 8 bases between the two ends. In germline, CDR1 is SQVTM, CDR2 ANQGSEA. This CDR3 spans 12 amino acids. CDR3 amino acids: CSVVTGNEKLFF. DNA for the CDR3: TGCAGCGTTGTCACGGGGAATGAAAAACTGTTTTTT. The variable domain in full, with the rest retrieved from reference TRBV29-1 and TRBJ1-4, is SAVISQKPSRDICQRGTSLTIQCQVDSQVTMMFWYRQQPGQSLTLIATANQGSEATYESGFVIDKFPISRPNLTFSTLTVSNMSPEDSSIYLCSVVTGNEKLFFGSGTQLSVL.

V gene TRBV5-1 combines with J gene TRBJ2-1; TRBD2 is a possible D gene (6 bases). V was pared by 4 bases and J by 2 bases, with 13 bases between. Germline V CDR1 and CDR2: SGHRS, YFSETQ. This CDR3 has 15 residues. The CDR3 DNA reads as TGCGCCAGCAGCCCCGATAGGACTACCTACAATGAGCAGTTCTTC. This sequence encodes CASSPDRTTYNEQFF.

This clone has just a few counts. This sequence joins TRBV18 and TRBJ2-6, with 7 bases fitting TRBD1. Germline values: CDR1 KGHSH, CDR2 LQKENI. V shed 4 bases, J shed 0 bases, and the junction held 6 bases outside the gene matches. This CDR3 spans 17 amino acids. The CDR3 DNA sequence: TGTGCCAGCTCACAAGGACAGGTGGGCTCTGGGGCCAACGTCCTGACTTTC. Amino acids: CASSQGQVGSGANVLTF.

This chain uses TRBV7-2 with TRBJ1-2, with 7 bases aligning to TRBD1. With V trimmed by 5 bases and J by 7 bases, 10 bases remained unmatched. From germline, CDR1 is SGHTA and CDR2 FQGNSA. This CDR3 has 14 residues. The CDR3 bases are TGTGCCAGCAGCGTACTGACAGGGCTTGGTGGCTACACCTTC. This encodes CASSVLTGLGGYTF.

The V call is TRBV28, the J call TRBJ1-5, with TRBD1 matching 8 bases. V lost 2 bases, J lost 1 base, and 4 bases stayed unmatched. This CDR3 region has 16 residues. Germline V lookup: CDR1 MDHEN, CDR2 SYDVKM. CDR3 residues: CASSLGRGLSNQPQHF. In DNA form, the CDR3 reads TGTGCCAGCAGTTTAGGCAGGGGGCTCAGCAATCAGCCCCAGCATTTT.

This chain joins TRBV4-1 and TRBJ2-3; D may be TRBD1 (5 bases). The length of the CDR3 is 14 residues. V lost 3 bases, J lost 2 bases, and 9 bases lay in between. Germline V gene data show CDR1 as MGHRA and CDR2 as YSYEKL. The CDR3 region has the DNA TGCGCCAGCAGCCACTGGACAACCACAGATACGCAGTATTTT. It translates to CASSHWTTTDTQYF.

The table lists this clone with a few counts. This chain uses TRBV4-3 with TRBJ1-4; tentatively, D is TRBD1 (5 bases). Germline CDR1 is LGHNA and CDR2 is YSLEER. Trimming removed 3 bases at V and 0 bases at J, with 14 bases between. The CDR3 is made up of 17 amino acids. CDR3 in amino acids: CASSQGLAFTTNEKLFF. In DNA, the CDR3 is TGCGCCAGCAGCCAGGGACTGGCATTTACAACTAATGAAAAACTGTTTTTT.

This clone was recorded a few times. The chain recombines TRBV5-1 with TRBJ1-2; TRBD1 aligns across 9 bases. In germline, CDR1 is SGHRS, CDR2 YFSETQ. Germline trimming cut 6 bases from V and 3 bases from J; bases unmatched to any gene: 9. The CDR3 is 15 amino acids. CDR3 loop: CASNLGQGPHYGYTF. Written as DNA, the CDR3 is TGCGCCAGCAACTTAGGACAGGGGCCCCACTATGGCTACACCTTC.

The J gene is TRBJ1-2, the V gene TRBV29-1; D gene unclear. Trimming removed 2 bases at V and 12 bases at J, with 13 bases between. CDR3 length: 11 amino acids. CDR1 and CDR2 from the germline V gene are SQVTM and ANQGSEA. The CDR3: CSVERQAADTF. CDR3 DNA sequence: TGCAGCGTTGAACGCCAGGCCGCCGACACCTTC. Using reference TRBV29-1 and TRBJ1-2 for the parts outside the CDR3, the full variable domain is SAVISQKPSRDICQRGTSLTIQCQVDSQVTMMFWYRQQPGQSLTLIATANQGSEATYESGFVIDKFPISRPNLTFSTLTVSNMSPEDSSIYLCSVERQAADTFGSGTRLTVV.

The genes are TRBV18 and TRBJ1-1; TRBD1 matches at 7 bases. The CDR3 covers 13 residues. Germline values: CDR1 KGHSH, CDR2 LQKENI. V dropped 6 bases and J dropped 3; count of bases not matched to a gene: 4. The CDR3 sequence: CASSFGTDTEAFF. The CDR3 DNA reads TGTGCCAGCTCTTTCGGGACAGACACTGAAGCTTTCTTT. The variable domain in full, completed from reference TRBV18 and TRBJ1-1, reads NAGVMQNPRHLVRRRGQEARLRCSPMKGHSHVYWYRQLPEEGLKFMVYLQKENIIDESGMPKERFSAEFPKEGPSILRIQQVVRGDSAAYFCASSFGTDTEAFFGQGTRLTVV.

This chain connects TRBV7-3 to TRBJ2-1, with 12 bases identical to TRBD2. Germline CDR1 is SGHTA and CDR2 is FQGTGA. V gave up 5 bases and J gave up 5 bases; unmatched junction bases: 4. The CDR3 is 15 amino acids. In nucleotides, the CDR3 is TGTGCCAGCAGCCAAGGACTAGCGGGGAACAATGAGCAGTTCTTC. This encodes CASSQGLAGNNEQFF.

In this sample, this clone turned up once. The chain is built from TRBV7-3 and TRBJ2-5; TRBD2 aligns across 13 bases. The junction had 10 bases not matched to a gene; V was cut back by 1 base and J by 5 bases. This CDR3 region has 18 residues. The germline gives CDR1 SGHTA, CDR2 FQGTGA. In DNA, the CDR3 is TGTGCCAGCAGCTTAATAGCGGGACTAGCGGGATCTCGGGAGACCCAGTACTTC. This translates into CASSLIAGLAGSRETQYF.

The chain is built from TRBV21-1 and TRBJ2-4; the D segment call TRBD1 is taken from the table without a DNA check. TRBV21-1 is noted as a pseudogene. The CDR3 is made up of 15 amino acids. CDR3 nucleotide sequence: TGTGCCAGCACTAGACCGGGACAGGGGACTGACATTCAGTACTTC. The encoded protein is CASTRPGQGTDIQYF.

This clone came up once. The J gene is TRBJ1-6, the V gene TRBV7-2, with D perhaps TRBD1 (6 bases). Germline values: CDR1 SGHTA, CDR2 FQGNSA. The V end lost 1 base, the J end lost 6 bases, and 22 bases lay between the germline ends. The CDR3 spans 19 residues. The CDR3 protein is CASSLVSSPRGRINSPLHF. The CDR3, as DNA: TGTGCCAGCAGCTTAGTTTCCTCCCCCAGGGGCCGGATTAATTCACCCCTCCACTTT.

The gene calls are TRBV9 and TRBJ1-1, with 7 bases that match TRBD1. V lost 0 bases and J lost 5; bases outside the gene matches: 10. Looked up from germline, CDR1 is SGDLS and CDR2 is YYNGEE. The CDR3 loop spans 16 amino acids. Written as DNA, the CDR3 is TGTGCCAGCAGCGTAGGAATGGAGGGGGCGTGGACTGAAGCTTTCTTT. As protein: CASSVGMEGAWTEAFF.

The chain has TRBV5-4 and TRBJ1-4; tentatively, D is TRBD1 (5 bases). CDR1 is SGHNT and CDR2 is YYREEE in the germline V gene (reference sequence). CDR3 size: 15 residues. V lost 5 bases, J lost 8 bases, and 19 bases lay in between. The CDR3 spells CASRPPRQGWEKLFF. In DNA, the CDR3 is TGTGCCAGCAGACCCCCCCGGCAGGGTTGGGAAAAACTGTTTTTT.

This chain uses TRBV11-2 with TRBJ2-3; 10 nucleotides align to TRBD2. V shed 0 bases and J 5 bases; nucleotides not matched to a gene: 2. Germline V gene data show CDR1 as SGHAT and CDR2 as FQNNGV. CDR3 length equals 15 residues. The CDR3 nucleotides read TGTGCCAGCAGCTTAGATGGGACTAGCGTAGATACGCAGTATTTT. It encodes CASSLDGTSVDTQYF.

The chain uses TRBV2 and TRBJ1-6; TRBD1 aligns across 7 bases. This CDR3 has 13 residues. Germline CDR1 and CDR2: SNHLY and FYNNEI. V trimming: 7 bases; J trimming: 11 bases; junction bases outside the gene matches: 8. CDR3 nucleotides: TGTGCCAGCATCCGGGACAGCTACCCACCCCTCCACTTT. Translated: CASIRDSYPPLHF.

Regarding this clone: Germline is not matched at one junction end, which may reflect a read error. The chain combines TRBV2 with TRBJ2-7, with 9 bases matching TRBD1. Germline CDR1 SNHLY, CDR2 FYNNEI. The CDR3 has 13 amino acids. CDR3 bases: TGTGCCAGCAGTGGGACAGGGGATCCAGCGACTTTCTTC. Amino acid sequence: CASSGTGDPATFF.

V and J are TRBV4-1 and TRBJ1-2; the match to TRBD1 covers 7 bases. V was clipped by 1 base and J by 5 bases; unmatched bases: 7. Looked up from germline, CDR1 is MGHRA and CDR2 is YSYEKL. The CDR3 contains 15 residues. The CDR3 DNA follows: TGCGCCAGCAGCCAAGTTCGACAGGGTAAATATGGCTACACCTTC. Its protein product is CASSQVRQGKYGYTF.

This sequence joins TRBV2 and TRBJ1-5, with TRBD1 identical over 9 bases. The length of the CDR3 is 18 residues. Germline V CDR1 and CDR2: SNHLY, FYNNEI. The trim removed 5 bases at V and 4 bases at J, leaving 15 bases unmatched. The CDR3 nucleotides are TGTGCCAGCAGTCCACCGGGACAGGGTCTAATGGAAAATCAGCCCCAGCATTTT. Translating it yields CASSPPGQGLMENQPQHF.

The V and J genes are TRBV10-3 and TRBJ2-7; tentatively, D is TRBD1 (6 bases). CDR3 length: 15 amino acids. Germline loops: CDR1 ENHRY, CDR2 SYGVKD. V lost 0 bases and J 2 bases, leaving 11 bases between the germline ends. The CDR3 reads CAISESQQGTYEQYF. CDR3 coding DNA: TGTGCCATCAGTGAGTCCCAACAGGGTACCTACGAGCAGTACTTC.

The rearrangement uses TRBV12-3 or TRBV12-4 and TRBJ1-3; D uncertain. The V end was cut by 5 bases, the J end by 7 bases, with 12 bases between. This CDR3 comprises 13 residues. The CDR3 DNA is TGTGCCAGCAGTCAGAATCGTTGGAACACCATATATTTT. Amino acids: CASSQNRWNTIYF.

This clone was observed a single time. This chain connects TRBV28 to TRBJ2-7; the D gene is possibly TRBD1 (6 bases). Trimming shortened V by 6 bases and J by 1 base, and 10 bases separated the two germline ends. The CDR3 covers 13 residues. Germline V gives CDR1 MDHEN, CDR2 SYDVKM. CDR3 region: CASSPGQSYEQYF. CDR3 nucleotide sequence: TGTGCCAGCAGCCCTGGACAGTCCTACGAGCAGTACTTC.

The rearrangement uses TRBV14 and TRBJ1-5; D is uncertain. The germline CDR1 and CDR2 sequences are SGHDN and FVKESK. Deletions cut 1 base from V and 3 bases from J, with 4 bases between. The CDR3 totals 13 residues. The CDR3 region is CASSQGPNQPQHF. CDR3 nucleotides: TGTGCCAGCAGCCAAGGGCCCAATCAGCCCCAGCATTTT. The variable domain in full, with the rest retrieved from reference TRBV14 and TRBJ1-5, is EAGVTQFPSHSVIEKGQTVTLRCDPISGHDNLYWYRRVMGKEIKFLLHFVKESKQDESGMPNNRFLAERTGGTYSTLKVQPAELEDSGVYFCASSQGPNQPQHFGDGTRLSIL.